This entry concerns a single T cell receptor (beta chain). This sample was taken from a study of blood T cell repertoires in COVID-19. Clones were read by immunoSEQ multiplex PCR, and TCRdb kept only the in-frame ones, dropping some. Counted here are around 400,000 clones, nearly 90% occurring once; the ten biggest clones make up about 1.4%. J lost 1 base, V lost 3 bases, and 13 bases had no gene match. Looked up from germline, CDR1 is LNHDA and CDR2 is SQIVND (reference sequence). The length of the CDR3 is 18 residues. The clonotype comes from a young woman who had been exposed to COVID-19. V usage is TRBV19 and J usage is TRBJ2-5, with TRBD2 matching over 8 bases. Sequencing was carried out using PBMCs or T cells enriched from blood (not recorded which). The CDR3 sequence: CASSIRGGAQSPQETQYF. CDR3 DNA: TGTGCCAGTAGTATCCGGGGGGGGGCCCAAAGCCCCCAAGAGACCCAGTACTTC.